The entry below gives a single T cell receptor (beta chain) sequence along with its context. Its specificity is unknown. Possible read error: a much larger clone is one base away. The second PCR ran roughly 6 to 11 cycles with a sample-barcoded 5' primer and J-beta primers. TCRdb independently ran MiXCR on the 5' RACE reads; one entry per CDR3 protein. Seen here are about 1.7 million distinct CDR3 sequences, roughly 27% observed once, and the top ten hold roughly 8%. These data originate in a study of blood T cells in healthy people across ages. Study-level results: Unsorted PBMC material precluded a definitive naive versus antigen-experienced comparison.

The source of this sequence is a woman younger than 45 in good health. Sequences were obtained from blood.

This chain's CDR3 is CASSITGQEAQYF. As DNA, the CDR3 is TGTGCCAGCAGTATAACAGGCCAAGAGGCCCAGTACTTC. This chain joins TRBV7-3 and TRBJ2-5, with a weak D call TRBD1 (5 bases). The CDR3 sequence is 13 residues long. The V gene's germline CDR1 is SGHTA and CDR2 FQGTGA.